Following are 13 T cell receptor beta chains from one sample sequenced in a study of Graves' ophthalmopathy and Graves' hyperthyroidism. The TCR beta CDR3 regions underwent amplification from RNA transcripts. Second-round multiplex PCR came after first-round RT-PCR with HTBI primers. TCRdb called the multiplex PCR reads again in MiXCR, with one record for every CDR3 protein. This sample yields more than 550,000 distinct CDR3 sequences, of which more than 40% are seen a single time; over 2.5% belongs to the top ten. The sequenced sample was peripheral blood. Receptors originate from an adult man with Graves' ophthalmopathy.

J is TRBJ2-6 and V is TRBV15; the D is unclear. Germline CDR1 and CDR2: LNHNV and YYDKDF (reference sequence). V lost 3 bases, J lost 0 bases, and 9 bases lay in between. This CDR3 region has 16 residues. Here the CDR3 DNA reads TGTGCCACCAGCAGTAATCGGATCTCTGGGGCCAACGTCCTGACTTTC. Its protein is CATSSNRISGANVLTF.

This clonotype showed up many times. The gene calls are TRBV9 and TRBJ1-3; possible D gene TRBD1, 6 bases. The CDR3 is made up of 14 amino acids. The germline V and J ends were trimmed by 4 bases and 0 bases, with 8 bases remaining between them. The V gene's germline CDR1 is SGDLS and CDR2 YYNGEE. The CDR3 sequence is CASSKGDSGNTIYF. CDR3 nucleotides: TGTGCCAGCAGCAAGGGGGACTCTGGAAACACCATATATTTT.

This clonotype has at least ten counts. The chain uses TRBV20-1 and TRBJ2-5; a possible D gene is TRBD1 (6 bases). Germline CDR1 DFQATT, CDR2 SNEGSKA (reference sequence). Trimming pared 0 bases from V and 4 bases from J, leaving 15 bases between. This CDR3 has 15 amino acids. CDR3 in DNA: TGCAGTGCTAGAGATCAGCACAGGGTAGGAGAGACCCAGTACTTC. Amino acid sequence: CSARDQHRVGETQYF.

The chain is built from TRBV7-2 and TRBJ2-3, with D unclear. V lost 4 bases, J lost 8 bases, and 10 bases lay in between. This CDR3 comprises 12 residues. Germline V gene lookup returns CDR1 SGHTA and CDR2 FQGNSA. The CDR3 DNA sequence: TGTGCCAGCAGCTACATTATGGGTACGCAGTATTTT. Amino acids: CASSYIMGTQYF.

The chain couples TRBV10-3 to TRBJ1-4; D is ambiguous. Between the trimmed V and J ends, which lost 5 bases and 7 bases, there was a span of 5 bases. The V gene's germline CDR1 is ENHRY and CDR2 SYGVKD. The CDR3 is 11 amino acids. The CDR3 coding sequence is TGTGCCATCAGTTGGGGTGAAAAACTGTTTTTT. Translating it yields CAISWGEKLFF.

This clonotype was counted between two and nine times. V usage is TRBV9 and J usage is TRBJ2-2, with D possibly TRBD2 on 6 matching bases. Germline CDR1 is SGDLS and CDR2 is YYNGEE. The CDR3 is made up of 17 amino acids. Trimming removed 4 bases at V and 0 bases at J, with 16 bases between. The CDR3 region is CASSLDPRRANTGELFF. The CDR3 nucleotides are TGTGCCAGCAGCCTGGACCCTAGGAGGGCGAACACCGGGGAGCTGTTTTTT.

This clonotype was seen at least ten times. CDR3 sequence reads: CASYRDRGQTEAFF. The CDR3 coding sequence is TGTGCCAGCTACAGGGATCGAGGTCAGACTGAAGCTTTCTTT. The chain is built from TRBV19 and TRBJ1-1; perhaps TRBD1 as D (6 bases). The CDR3 covers 14 residues. Trimming left V 9 bases short and J 5 bases short, with 19 bases between. Germline V gene sequence: CDR1 LNHDA, CDR2 SQIVND (reference sequence).

This clonotype has a count of ten or more. For the CDR3, the DNA is TGTGCCAGCAGCAAAAGGTGGGGGGTTCGGAATTCACCCCTCCACTTT. Protein sequence: CASSKRWGVRNSPLHF. The genes are TRBV7-8 and TRBJ1-6; D is perhaps TRBD1 (5 bases). The CDR3 totals 16 residues. The V gene lost 5 bases and the J gene lost 7 bases, with 18 bases spanning the gap. Germline CDR1 is SGHVS and CDR2 is FQNEAQ.

The rearrangement uses TRBV10-3 and TRBJ2-5, with 8 bases aligning to TRBD1. Germline V gene data show CDR1 as ENHRY and CDR2 as SYGVKD. The CDR3 extends over 12 amino acids. The CDR3 DNA sequence: TGTGCGCACCGGGACAGGCGAGAGACCCAGTACTTC. Encoded protein: CAHRDRRETQYF.

This chain links TRBV10-3 with TRBJ1-2; 7 bases are a match to TRBD1. The J segment lost 4 bases and the V segment lost 0 bases, leaving 8 bases of the junction unmatched. The germline CDR1 and CDR2 sequences are ENHRY and SYGVKD. The CDR3 runs to 16 residues. The CDR3 is CAISESVGGTGYGYTF. The CDR3 region has the DNA TGTGCCATCAGTGAGTCCGTAGGGGGCACGGGCTATGGCTACACCTTC.

This clonotype appeared a few times. The rearrangement uses TRBV5-5 and TRBJ2-7; D gene ambiguous. Per germline, CDR1 SGHKS and CDR2 YYEKEE (reference sequence). The V gene lost 0 bases and the J gene lost 5 bases, with 15 bases spanning the gap. This CDR3 region has 15 residues. CDR3 nucleotide sequence: TGTGCCAGCAGCTTGGTCTTGGGCAGGTTGGACGAGCAGTACTTC. This translates into CASSLVLGRLDEQYF.

This clonotype showed up many times. The chain carries TRBV12-3 or TRBV12-4 and TRBJ1-4, with 7 bases matching TRBD1. The CDR3 spans 14 residues. V dropped 6 bases and J dropped 2; count of bases not matched to a gene: 3. CDR3 sequence: CASRRGQTNEKLFF. CDR3 DNA sequence: TGTGCCAGCAGAAGGGGACAGACTAATGAAAAACTGTTTTTT.

The chain is built from TRBV6-4 and TRBJ2-2; D possibly corresponds to TRBD1 (6 bases). V lost 6 bases and J lost 4, with 15 bases in between. This CDR3 has 15 residues. Germline V gene lookup returns CDR1 MRHNA and CDR2 SNTAGT. The CDR3 protein is CASSLKGGFTGELFF. The CDR3 DNA reads as TGTGCCAGCAGCCTCAAAGGGGGTTTCACCGGGGAGCTGTTTTTT.